This TCR beta chain was identified during a study of post-analysis software for immune sequencing data. Study information: Included among the disease courses, which were recorded for the cohort, were relapsing-remitting, secondary progressive and progressive-relapsing multiple sclerosis.

This clonotype has only a few counts. Its target is unknown. Included in the TCR beta cDNA libraries were unique molecular identifiers. MiXCR, applied by TCRdb to the PCR reads, yields one record per CDR3 protein. This table holds fewer than 850,000 distinct CDR3 sequences, roughly 27% found once. Study-wide points: With TRBV5-6, TRBV5-1 and TRBV20-1 included, about five TRBV segments were more frequent in patients than in controls. Normalized Chao1 diversity was significantly reduced in patients versus controls.

Germline lookup yields CDR1 SQVTM and CDR2 ANQGSEA. The CDR3 is 14 amino acids. Trimming shortened V by 3 bases and J by 4 bases, and 15 bases separated the two germline ends. This clonotype originated in a girl aged 5 to 17 with multiple sclerosis. Sequenced input: blood. This chain links TRBV29-1 with TRBJ1-2; D might be TRBD1 (5 bases). The CDR3: CSVEVSGTRYGYTF. In DNA, the CDR3 is TGCAGCGTTGAGGTGTCAGGGACTCGCTATGGCTACACCTTC.